One sample yielded the 11 T cell receptor beta chains listed below, sequenced in a study of control samples from healthy donors and cancer patients. TCRdb keeps only in-frame clones here, not all; method: immunoSEQ multiplex PCR. The table includes hundreds of thousands of clones, 90% detected once. Sequencing used PBMCs. Receptor source: a man aged 35 to 55 with head and neck cancer.

The chain is built from TRBV11-3 and TRBJ2-3; the D gene is possibly TRBD2 (6 bases). Germline V gene sequence: CDR1 SGHNT, CDR2 YENEEA. The CDR3 contains 16 residues. Trimming took 1 base from V and 2 from J, leaving 13 bases between them. CDR3 DNA sequence: TGTGCCAGCAGCTTAGCTCGGGAGCGTGCCACAGATACGCAGTATTTT. Translating gives CASSLARERATDTQYF.

The genes are TRBV9 and TRBJ2-2, with D maybe TRBD1 (5 bases). The length of the CDR3 is 13 residues. Germline loops: CDR1 SGDLS, CDR2 YYNGEE. Trimming cost V 1 base and J 5 bases, with 6 bases left between them. The CDR3 protein is CASSVQGTGELFF. The CDR3 DNA reads TGTGCCAGCAGCGTACAGGGAACCGGGGAGCTGTTTTTT.

The V and J genes are TRBV6-5 and TRBJ2-7, with D possibly TRBD1 on 5 matching bases. The V end was cut by 2 bases, the J end by 0 bases, with 5 bases between. Germline lookup yields CDR1 MNHEY and CDR2 SVGAGI. The CDR3 is 13 amino acids. CDR3 in amino acids: CASSYDSSYEQYF. Here the CDR3 DNA reads TGTGCCAGCAGTTACGACAGCTCCTACGAGCAGTACTTC.

On this clone itself: Other DNA sequences from this sample encode an identical CDR3 as well. J is TRBJ2-5 and V is TRBV5-1; D is perhaps TRBD1 (5 bases). The germline CDR1 and CDR2 sequences are SGHRS and YFSETQ. Trimming took off 0 bases at V and 2 bases at J, with 8 bases between the two ends. The CDR3 covers 14 residues. This CDR3 is CASSLEGQQETQYF. DNA of the CDR3: TGCGCCAGCAGCTTGGAAGGACAACAAGAGACCCAGTACTTC.

A single count supports this clone. The V and J genes are TRBV13 and TRBJ2-3; D is ambiguous. CDR3 length: 16 amino acids. V gave up 3 bases and J gave up 0 bases, with 13 bases separating them. Germline V gives CDR1 PRHDT, CDR2 FYEKMQ (reference sequence). CDR3 DNA: TGTGCCAGCAGCTTCTCCTCTCTCGGGAGCACAGATACGCAGTATTTT. Amino acids: CASSFSSLGSTDTQYF.

V gene TRBV6-2 or TRBV6-3 combines with J gene TRBJ1-5, with D possibly being TRBD1 (5 bases). This CDR3 comprises 14 residues. V was clipped by 2 bases and J by 4 bases, with 9 bases between them. Germline CDR1 reads MNHEY; CDR2 reads SVGEGT. The CDR3 DNA follows: TGTGCCAGCAGTTACGGGGCCGGTAATCAGCCCCAGCATTTT. Its translation: CASSYGAGNQPQHF.

This chain links TRBV4-1 with TRBJ2-1; D might be TRBD1 or TRBD2, each matching 5 bases. V was cut by 0 bases and J by 8 bases, with 17 bases left in between. This CDR3 is 16 amino acids long. Germline loops: CDR1 MGHRA, CDR2 YSYEKL. CDR3 bases: TGCGCCAGCAGCCAAGATTTGGGACCTAGGCACCATGAGCAGTTCTTC. Amino acids: CASSQDLGPRHHEQFF.

The rearrangement uses TRBV27 and TRBJ2-7; a weak D match, TRBD2 (6 bases). V lost 2 bases to trimming and J lost 2 bases, with 16 bases between them. Germline CDR1 reads MNHEY; CDR2 reads SMNVEV (reference sequence). This CDR3 is 16 amino acids long. The CDR3 spells CASSLKVPGLTYEQYF. The CDR3 coding sequence is TGTGCCAGCAGTTTAAAGGTCCCGGGACTGACCTACGAGCAGTACTTC.

This chain uses TRBV19 with TRBJ2-2, with D possibly matching TRBD1 (6 bases). This CDR3 has 16 residues. Trimming shortened V by 5 bases and J by 4 bases, and 17 bases separated the two germline ends. Looked up from germline, CDR1 is LNHDA and CDR2 is SQIVND (reference sequence). The CDR3 protein is CASSGGGVRFTGELFF. The CDR3, as DNA: TGTGCCAGTAGTGGGGGCGGTGTCCGATTCACCGGGGAGCTGTTTTTT.

The chain employs TRBV28 and TRBJ2-7, with D maybe TRBD1 (5 bases). The CDR3 is made up of 14 amino acids. The germline CDR1 and CDR2 sequences are MDHEN and SYDVKM. V lost 2 bases and J 2 bases, leaving 10 bases between the germline ends. The CDR3 DNA sequence: TGTGCCAGCAGTTTAGGGGCCCACCCCTACGAGCAGTACTTC. As protein: CASSLGAHPYEQYF.

This rearrangement joins TRBV27 to TRBJ1-5; TRBD1 is a possible D gene (5 bases). V dropped 5 bases and J dropped 5 bases, with 13 bases sitting between them. This CDR3 has 14 residues. Germline loops: CDR1 MNHEY, CDR2 SMNVEV (reference sequence). CDR3 nucleotide sequence: TGTGCCAGCAGTACAAGGGGTGACCATCAGCCCCAGCATTTT. It codes for CASSTRGDHQPQHF.